Following are 12 T cell receptor beta chains from one sample sequenced in a study of T cell clones after liver transplantation. TCRdb's copy holds only in-frame clones and misses some; the assay was immunoSEQ multiplex PCR. The data contain 55,000 to 80,000 clones, about 88% of them seen just once; the ten biggest clones take up 2.7%. Here the sequenced sample was CD4+ T cells from blood, taken before liver transplant. The receptors were gathered from a human donor who received a liver transplant.

The rearrangement links TRBV7-2 to TRBJ2-7; TRBD1 is a possible D gene (7 bases). With 1 base removed from V and 2 bases from J, the gap between germline ends came to 12 bases. There are 15 residues in the CDR3. CDR1 and CDR2 (germline): SGHTA, FQGNSA. CDR3 coding DNA: TGTGCCAGCAGCTTAGGCGGGACAGTCACCTACGAGCAGTACTTC. Translated: CASSLGGTVTYEQYF.

The J gene is TRBJ1-1, the V gene TRBV7-3, with 8 bases matching TRBD1. CDR3 length: 13 residues. V trimming: 4 bases; J trimming: 3 bases; junction bases outside the gene matches: 1. Germline V CDR1 and CDR2: SGHTA, FQGTGA. In DNA form, the CDR3 reads TGTGCCAGCAGCTCACAGGGGGACACTGAAGCTTTCTTT. This translates into CASSSQGDTEAFF.

This chain joins TRBV7-3 and TRBJ2-1; D is undetermined. The CDR3 contains 13 residues. Germline CDR1 is SGHTA and CDR2 is FQGTGA. Trimming took 2 bases from V and 4 from J, leaving 6 bases between them. Written as DNA, the CDR3 is TGTGCCAGCAGCTTACAACAGTACAATGAGCAGTTCTTC. Translation: CASSLQQYNEQFF.

DNA for the CDR3: TGTGCCAGCAGCGTTCAACCTGGGGGCAGGGGGTCAGGGGATACGCAGTATTTT. The encoded protein is CASSVQPGGRGSGDTQYF. The V gene is TRBV9, the J gene TRBJ2-3, with TRBD1 matching 7 bases. V trimming: 2 bases; J trimming: 6 bases; junction bases outside the gene matches: 18. Germline CDR1 reads SGDLS; CDR2 reads YYNGEE. The CDR3 length is 18 residues.

The chain combines TRBV29-1 with TRBJ1-3; D might be TRBD1 (6 bases). The V gene lost 6 bases and the J gene lost 4 bases, with 16 bases spanning the gap. The CDR3 sequence is 14 residues long. The germline V gene encodes CDR1 SQVTM and CDR2 ANQGSEA. CDR3 sequence (DNA): TGCAGCGTCCTGGGGGGGGGCTTCGGAAACACCATATATTTT. As protein: CSVLGGGFGNTIYF. Drawing the rest from reference TRBV29-1 and TRBJ1-3, the complete variable domain is SAVISQKPSRDICQRGTSLTIQCQVDSQVTMMFWYRQQPGQSLTLIATANQGSEATYESGFVIDKFPISRPNLTFSTLTVSNMSPEDSSIYLCSVLGGGFGNTIYFGEGSWLTVV.

The V and J genes are TRBV30 and TRBJ2-1; D gene unclear. The length of the CDR3 is 14 residues. V lost 0 bases and J lost 4, with 10 bases in between. The V gene's germline CDR1 is GTSNPN and CDR2 SVGIG (reference sequence). CDR3 sequence reads: CAWSVGWNYNEQFF. As DNA, the CDR3 is TGTGCCTGGAGTGTAGGGTGGAATTACAATGAGCAGTTCTTC.

This sequence joins TRBV7-6 and TRBJ1-4; 8 positions match TRBD1. Losses at the gene ends were 5 bases for V and 11 bases for J; bases not matched to a gene: 13. CDR1 SGHVS and CDR2 FNYEAQ come from the germline V gene. The length of the CDR3 is 15 residues. This CDR3 reads CASSLEGGTGGKLFF. The CDR3 DNA reads as TGTGCCAGCAGCCTAGAAGGGGGGACAGGTGGGAAACTGTTTTTT.

The chain carries TRBV5-1 and TRBJ2-1; D call uncertain. The CDR3 spans 15 residues. CDR1 and CDR2 from the germline V gene are SGHRS and YFSETQ. V shed 2 bases and J shed 0 bases, with 9 bases lying between them. CDR3 bases: TGCGCCAGCAGCTTTGGAGCGAGCTCCTACAATGAGCAGTTCTTC. This gives the protein CASSFGASSYNEQFF.

This clone has only a few counts. The V call is TRBV5-1, the J call TRBJ2-7; the D gene is possibly TRBD1 (5 bases). CDR3 length equals 14 residues. V lost 4 bases, J lost 2 bases, and 13 bases lay in between. CDR1 and CDR2 (germline): SGHRS, YFSETQ. CDR3 bases: TGCGCCAGCAGCCCAGTGACAGCCACCTACGAGCAGTACTTC. As protein: CASSPVTATYEQYF.

The chain employs TRBV4-1 and TRBJ1-1; 9 positions match TRBD1. Trimming cost V 9 bases and J 4 bases; bases outside gene matches: 6. The germline CDR1 and CDR2 sequences are MGHRA and YSYEKL. This CDR3 has 13 residues. The CDR3: CASNRGRGTEAFF. In DNA, the CDR3 is TGCGCCAGTAACAGGGGGCGGGGCACTGAAGCTTTCTTT.

The gene calls are TRBV27 and TRBJ2-7; TRBD2 agrees at 8 bases. The length of the CDR3 is 14 residues. V shed 3 bases and J 5 bases; nucleotides not matched to a gene: 6. Germline V gives CDR1 MNHEY, CDR2 SMNVEV (reference sequence). CDR3 loop: CASSFIGREDEQYF. CDR3 bases: TGTGCCAGCAGTTTTATCGGGCGGGAGGACGAGCAGTACTTC.

The rearrangement links TRBV5-4 to TRBJ2-5; D is perhaps TRBD2 (6 bases). This CDR3 contains 17 residues. The V and J ends lost 5 bases and 0 bases respectively, with 20 bases between them. The germline gives CDR1 SGHNT, CDR2 YYREEE (reference sequence). In DNA, the CDR3 is TGTGCCAGCAGGGGGGGTATTGGGTCGACGTACCAAGAGACCCAGTACTTC. Translating gives CASRGGIGSTYQETQYF.